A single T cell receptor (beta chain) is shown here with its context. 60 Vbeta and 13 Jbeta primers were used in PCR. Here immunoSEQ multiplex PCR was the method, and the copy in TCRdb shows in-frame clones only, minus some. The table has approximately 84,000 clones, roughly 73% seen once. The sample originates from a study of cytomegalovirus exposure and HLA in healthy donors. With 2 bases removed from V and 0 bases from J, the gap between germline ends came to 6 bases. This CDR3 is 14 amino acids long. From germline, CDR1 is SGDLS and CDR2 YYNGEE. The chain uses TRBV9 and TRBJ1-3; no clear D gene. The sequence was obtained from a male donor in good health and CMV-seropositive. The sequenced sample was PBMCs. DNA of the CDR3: TGTGCCAGCAGCGTGATGAGCTCTGGAAACACCATATATTTT. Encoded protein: CASSVMSSGNTIYF.